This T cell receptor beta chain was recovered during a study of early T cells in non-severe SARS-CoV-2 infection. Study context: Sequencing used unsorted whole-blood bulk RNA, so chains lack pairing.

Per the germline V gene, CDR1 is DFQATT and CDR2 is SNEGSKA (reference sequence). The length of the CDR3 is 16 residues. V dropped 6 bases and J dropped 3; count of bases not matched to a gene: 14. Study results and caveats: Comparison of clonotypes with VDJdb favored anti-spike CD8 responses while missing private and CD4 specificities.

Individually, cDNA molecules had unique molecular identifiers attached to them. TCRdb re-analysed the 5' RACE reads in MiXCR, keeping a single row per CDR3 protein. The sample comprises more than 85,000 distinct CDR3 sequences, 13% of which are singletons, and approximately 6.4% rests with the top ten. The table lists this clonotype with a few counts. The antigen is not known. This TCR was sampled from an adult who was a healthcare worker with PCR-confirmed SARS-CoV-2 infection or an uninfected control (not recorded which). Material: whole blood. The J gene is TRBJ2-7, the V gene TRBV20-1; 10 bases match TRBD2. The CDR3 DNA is TGCAGTGCCAACATCGGGACTAGCGTTGGTGTCTACGAGCAGTACTTC. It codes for CSANIGTSVGVYEQYF.